Each of the 25 T cell receptor beta chains below was sequenced from the same sample in a study of CD8+ T cells in alopecia areata. As for treatment: oral pan-JAK inhibitor, 5-10 mg twice daily. RNA, once extracted, was reverse transcribed into cDNA for use as the sequencing template. The method was immunoSEQ multiplex PCR; TCRdb's version includes in-frame clones alone and lacks a portion of them. The sample has some 190,000 clones, around 49% seen once. Sequences were derived from CD8+ T cells sorted from blood, sampled around week 54, from a patient treated with tofacitinib. The receptors stem from a human donor with alopecia areata.

V and J are TRBV4-1 and TRBJ1-1; 9 bases match TRBD1. Unmatched junction bases numbered 9, after V lost 1 base and J lost 6 bases. The CDR3 is made up of 16 amino acids. CDR1 is MGHRA, CDR2 YSYEKL, per germline. CDR3 residues: CASSQGPGTGKPEAFF. CDR3 coding DNA: TGCGCCAGCAGCCAAGGCCCCGGGACAGGGAAGCCTGAAGCTTTCTTT.

In its sample, this clone was seen a few times. The V call is TRBV4-2, the J call TRBJ2-7; D not resolved. Deletions cut 3 bases from V and 4 bases from J, with 4 bases between. CDR3 length: 11 amino acids. Looked up from germline, CDR1 is LGHNA and CDR2 is YNFKEQ. CDR3 in amino acids: CASSHNYEQYF. As DNA, the CDR3 is TGTGCCAGCAGCCACAATTACGAGCAGTACTTC.

J is TRBJ1-5 and V is TRBV5-6; no clear D gene. Trimming pared 2 bases from V and 6 bases from J, leaving 6 bases between. The CDR3 totals 12 residues. CDR1 SGHDT and CDR2 YYEEEE come from the germline V gene. CDR3 coding DNA: TGTGCCAGCAGCTTCTTGGGTCAGCCCCAGCATTTT. This sequence encodes CASSFLGQPQHF.

The CDR3 bases are TGTGCCAGCAGCCCCGGGCTAGCGGACTACGAGCAGTACTTC. This translates into CASSPGLADYEQYF. The V and J genes are TRBV7-8 and TRBJ2-7; 7 nucleotides agree with TRBD2. The trim removed 5 bases at V and 3 bases at J, leaving 7 bases unmatched. The germline CDR1 and CDR2 sequences are SGHVS and FQNEAQ. The CDR3 loop spans 14 amino acids.

The chain is built from TRBV13 and TRBJ2-5; D remains unclear. V dropped 3 bases and J dropped 2 bases, with 7 bases sitting between them. Germline V gives CDR1 PRHDT, CDR2 FYEKMQ (reference sequence). This CDR3 is 13 amino acids long. The DNA for the CDR3 is TGTGCCAGCAGCTTCAATGGTCAAGAGACCCAGTACTTC. This gives the protein CASSFNGQETQYF.

This rearrangement joins TRBV6-5 to TRBJ2-1; D uncertain. The CDR3 length is 15 residues. In germline, CDR1 is MNHEY, CDR2 SVGAGI. V lost 7 bases to trimming and J lost 4 bases, with 17 bases between them. CDR3 bases: TGTGCCAGCAACGCCGCGCCCCTCGCTTACAATGAGCAGTTCTTC. Amino acid sequence: CASNAAPLAYNEQFF.

This chain links TRBV4-1 with TRBJ2-5, with TRBD2 matching 9 bases. J was trimmed by 1 base and V by 0 bases; bases with no gene match: 6. The CDR3 consists of 17 residues. The germline V gene has CDR1 MGHRA and CDR2 YSYEKL. This CDR3 is CASSQDRALAGQETQYF. CDR3 bases: TGCGCCAGCAGCCAAGATCGGGCACTAGCGGGCCAAGAGACCCAGTACTTC.

The chain employs TRBV7-2 and TRBJ2-1; D ambiguous. The ends were cut back, 5 bases at V and 6 bases at J, with 11 bases in the middle. CDR3 length: 13 residues. Looked up from germline, CDR1 is SGHTA and CDR2 is FQGNSA. The CDR3 protein is CASSPVSVNEQFF. DNA of the CDR3: TGTGCCAGCAGCCCCGTAAGCGTCAATGAGCAGTTCTTC.

The table lists this clone with a count of one. The chain carries TRBV29-1 and TRBJ1-1, with D perhaps TRBD1 (5 bases). Trimming removed 8 bases from V and 2 bases from J, with 12 bases in between. Looked up from germline, CDR1 is SQVTM and CDR2 is ANQGSEA. This CDR3 comprises 12 residues. CDR3: CSLEDSNTEAFF. The CDR3 nucleotides are TGCAGCTTAGAAGACAGTAACACTGAAGCTTTCTTT.

V usage is TRBV27 and J usage is TRBJ1-1, with D uncertain. The germline V and J ends were trimmed by 4 bases and 8 bases, with 11 bases remaining between them. Per the germline V gene, CDR1 is MNHEY and CDR2 is SMNVEV (reference sequence). The CDR3 has 12 residues. CDR3 coding DNA: TGTGCCAGCAGTTCAAACGTAGGCGAAGCTTTCTTT. Its protein product is CASSSNVGEAFF.

V and J are TRBV5-6 and TRBJ2-7, with D possibly being TRBD1 or TRBD2 (5 bases each). Per the germline V gene, CDR1 is SGHDT and CDR2 is YYEEEE. V lost 4 bases and J 4 bases, leaving 12 bases between the germline ends. The CDR3 runs 13 residues. CDR3 coding DNA: TGTGCCAGCAGCCCCCCTGGGGGATACGAGCAGTACTTC. This translates into CASSPPGGYEQYF.

The CDR3 here is CASIGRPGETQYF. The CDR3 DNA reads as TGCGCCAGCATTGGGCGGCCGGGGGAGACCCAGTACTTC. The gene calls are TRBV5-1 and TRBJ2-5; a weak D match, TRBD2 (5 bases). V shed 6 bases and J shed 5 bases, with 14 bases lying between them. This CDR3 is 13 amino acids long. The V gene's germline CDR1 is SGHRS and CDR2 YFSETQ.

This chain links TRBV13 with TRBJ1-1, with 7 nucleotides matching TRBD1. The germline CDR1 and CDR2 sequences are PRHDT and FYEKMQ (reference sequence). CDR3 size: 13 residues. V lost 7 bases and J lost 4; bases outside the gene matches: 6. The CDR3, as DNA: TGTGCCAGCATTACAGGGGAGTCCACTGAAGCTTTCTTT. Translated, it gives CASITGESTEAFF.

This clone has just a few counts. The genes are TRBV2 and TRBJ2-3; TRBD2 aligns across 13 bases. With V trimmed by 6 bases and J by 3 bases, 12 bases remained unmatched. Germline-derived CDR1 and CDR2 are SNHLY and FYNNEI. The CDR3 is made up of 18 amino acids. CDR3 sequence: CASSQWTSGGGLTDTQYF. As DNA, the CDR3 is TGTGCCAGCAGCCAATGGACTAGCGGGGGAGGACTTACAGATACGCAGTATTTT.

A few counts support this clone. The V and J genes are TRBV20-1 and TRBJ1-2; no clear D. From germline, CDR1 is DFQATT and CDR2 SNEGSKA (reference sequence). The CDR3 length is 11 residues. V shed 3 bases and J shed 8 bases, with 10 bases lying between them. CDR3 region: CSASDLWGYTF. The DNA for the CDR3 is TGCAGTGCTAGCGACCTCTGGGGCTACACCTTC.

This clone was seen more than once but under ten times. The chain employs TRBV2 and TRBJ2-7; TRBD1 agrees at 7 bases. Germline V gives CDR1 SNHLY, CDR2 FYNNEI. CDR3 length: 14 residues. V trimming: 0 bases; J trimming: 6 bases; junction bases outside the gene matches: 5. The CDR3 DNA is TGTGCCAGCAGTGAAGCGGGTAGACAGGGCGAGCAGTACTTC. Encoded protein: CASSEAGRQGEQYF.

In this sample, this clone turned up a few times. The J gene is TRBJ1-2, the V gene TRBV29-1; D may be TRBD1 (5 bases). The CDR3 has 14 residues. From germline, CDR1 is SQVTM and CDR2 ANQGSEA. Trimming removed 5 bases at V and 4 bases at J, with 17 bases between. CDR3 coding DNA: TGCAGCGTTCAGGCGGCAGGGCGATCCTATGGCTACACCTTC. This codes for CSVQAAGRSYGYTF.

J is TRBJ2-5 and V is TRBV4-1, with TRBD2 identical over 10 bases. The V gene end was trimmed by 4 bases and the J gene end by 3 bases; junction bases not matched to a gene: 8. CDR3 length: 16 amino acids. The germline gives CDR1 MGHRA, CDR2 YSYEKL. CDR3 region: CASSPLGTSAEETQYF. In nucleotides, the CDR3 is TGCGCCAGCAGCCCCCTTGGGACTAGCGCCGAAGAGACCCAGTACTTC.

In this sample, this clone turned up a few times. The V gene is TRBV29-1, the J gene TRBJ2-3; D remains ambiguous. The CDR3 loop spans 12 amino acids. Germline lookup yields CDR1 SQVTM and CDR2 ANQGSEA. The germline V and J ends were trimmed by 6 bases and 2 bases, with 9 bases remaining between them. CDR3 in amino acids: CSVRASTDTQYF. CDR3 DNA sequence: TGCAGCGTAAGGGCCTCCACAGATACGCAGTATTTT.

The chain recombines TRBV7-2 with TRBJ1-2; D gene uncertain. Germline CDR1 reads SGHTA; CDR2 reads FQGNSA. CDR3 length equals 12 residues. Trimming left V 7 bases short and J 8 bases short, with 14 bases between. The CDR3 reads CASTVRPRGYTF. The CDR3, as DNA: TGTGCCAGCACCGTCAGACCCCGGGGCTACACCTTC.

This chain links TRBV30 with TRBJ1-1; D call uncertain. The CDR3 loop spans 13 amino acids. Germline V gene data show CDR1 as GTSNPN and CDR2 as SVGIG (reference sequence). With 4 bases removed from V and 0 bases from J, the gap between germline ends came to 9 bases. The CDR3 region is CAWKDPMNTEAFF. The DNA for the CDR3 is TGTGCCTGGAAGGACCCTATGAACACTGAAGCTTTCTTT.

The V and J genes are TRBV7-2 and TRBJ1-2, with a possible D match to TRBD1 (5 bases). The germline V gene has CDR1 SGHTA and CDR2 FQGNSA. The CDR3 consists of 14 residues. The V and J ends lost 5 bases and 4 bases respectively, with 14 bases between them. CDR3 coding DNA: TGTGCCAGCAGCCACCCGGGGACTAGCTATGGCTACACCTTC. This gives the protein CASSHPGTSYGYTF.

This chain uses TRBV4-2 with TRBJ2-1; 7 positions match TRBD2. Looked up from germline, CDR1 is LGHNA and CDR2 is YNFKEQ. CDR3 length: 13 residues. With V trimmed by 5 bases and J by 10 bases, 8 bases remained unmatched. The CDR3 DNA is TGTGCCAGCAGCGGTCCGGGACTAACCGAGCAGTTCTTC. Encoded protein: CASSGPGLTEQFF.

This chain uses TRBV9 with TRBJ1-3, with D perhaps matching TRBD1 (6 bases). Germline CDR1 and CDR2: SGDLS and YYNGEE. The germline V and J ends were trimmed by 4 bases and 1 base, with 15 bases remaining between them. This CDR3 is 16 amino acids long. CDR3 nucleotide sequence: TGTGCCAGCAGCATAAGGGACAACCGATCTGGAAACACCATATATTTT. Translated, it gives CASSIRDNRSGNTIYF.

This rearrangement joins TRBV27 to TRBJ2-6; D remains ambiguous. Germline V gene data show CDR1 as MNHEY and CDR2 as SMNVEV (reference sequence). CDR3 size: 14 residues. Trimming removed 2 bases at V and 4 bases at J, with 6 bases between. The CDR3 nucleotides read TGTGCCAGCAGTTTAGTATCCGGGGCCAACGTCCTGACTTTC. Its translation: CASSLVSGANVLTF.